The 26 T cell receptor beta chains given below trace back to one sample, sequenced in a study of blood T cell repertoires in COVID-19. Libraries were prepared by immunoSEQ multiplex PCR; TCRdb keeps only in-frame clonotypes and omits some of them. Altogether some 190,000 clones are present, roughly nine tenths being singletons, with the ten largest covering approximately 1%. The sequencing sample was made of peripheral blood. These receptors were taken from a man younger than 45 with acute or convalescent COVID-19.

This clone was observed a single time. The rearrangement uses TRBV3-1 (or the pseudogene TRBV3-2) and TRBJ1-2; D unclear. The CDR3 has 17 residues. Per the germline V gene, CDR1 is LGHDT and CDR2 is YNNKEL (reference sequence). V was shortened by 0 bases and J by 7 bases, with 21 bases between the two germline ends. CDR3 residues: CASSQDRGVPRRGGYTF. DNA for the CDR3: TGTGCCAGCAGCCAAGATCGGGGTGTCCCCAGGAGAGGTGGCTACACCTTC.

The V call is TRBV11-2, the J call TRBJ1-2, with 10 bases aligning to TRBD1. V was clipped by 3 bases and J by 7 bases; unmatched bases: 5. CDR3 length: 14 amino acids. The germline V gene has CDR1 SGHAT and CDR2 FQNNGV. The chain's CDR3 is CASSFRQGAAGYTF. The CDR3 nucleotides are TGTGCCAGCAGCTTCCGACAGGGGGCTGCTGGCTACACCTTC.

The chain uses TRBV27 and TRBJ1-1; D is uncertain. V was clipped by 2 bases and J by 1 base, with 5 bases between them. Germline values: CDR1 MNHEY, CDR2 SMNVEV (reference sequence). The CDR3 sequence is 13 residues long. The CDR3 bases are TGTGCCAGCAGTTTACGTCCGAACACTGAAGCTTTCTTT. Encoded protein: CASSLRPNTEAFF.

The rearrangement joins TRBV4-2 to TRBJ1-1; TRBD1 matches 12 bases. This CDR3 is built from 17 residues. CDR1 and CDR2 (germline): LGHNA, YNFKEQ. The J segment lost 10 bases and the V segment lost 0 bases, leaving 12 bases of the junction unmatched. The CDR3 DNA follows: TGTGCCAGCAGCCAAGATTGGTCCGGGACAGGGGGCTTTTCAGCTTTCTTT. This encodes CASSQDWSGTGGFSAFF.

This CDR3 reads CASSHPGQGSYNEQFF. In nucleotides, the CDR3 is TGTGCCAGCAGCCACCCAGGACAGGGCTCCTACAATGAGCAGTTCTTC. The chain carries TRBV11-2 and TRBJ2-1, with 8 positions matching TRBD1. CDR3 size: 16 residues. V was pared by 5 bases and J by 0 bases, with 6 bases of the junction left unmatched. Looked up from germline, CDR1 is SGHAT and CDR2 is FQNNGV.

This clone was seen a few times. This sequence joins TRBV2 and TRBJ2-3; no clear D. Germline assignment: CDR1 SNHLY and CDR2 FYNNEI. V was cut by 4 bases and J by 7 bases, with 9 bases left in between. This CDR3 is built from 12 residues. This chain's CDR3 is CASSALMNTQYF. The CDR3 DNA is TGTGCCAGCAGTGCGCTAATGAATACGCAGTATTTT.

The chain has TRBV16 and TRBJ1-6, with a tentative D call TRBD1 (5 bases). The V end lost 1 base, the J end lost 9 bases, and 7 bases lay between the germline ends. CDR1 is KGHSY and CDR2 is FQNENV in the germline V gene. The CDR3 is 13 residues long. The CDR3 loop reads CASSQWGSSPLHF. The CDR3 coding sequence is TGTGCCAGCAGCCAATGGGGCAGTTCACCCCTCCACTTT.

This clone showed up just once. The gene calls are TRBV2 and TRBJ1-4; 8 positions agree with TRBD1. The CDR3 is 15 amino acids. Germline CDR1 is SNHLY and CDR2 is FYNNEI. Unmatched junction bases numbered 4, after V lost 5 bases and J lost 2 bases. The CDR3, as DNA: TGTGCCAGCAGTAAGAACAGGGGGACTAATGAAAAACTGTTTTTT. Its translation: CASSKNRGTNEKLFF.

The chain has TRBV7-9 and TRBJ1-1, with no clear D. V gave up 5 bases and J gave up 5 bases, with 9 bases separating them. Per germline, CDR1 SEHNR and CDR2 FQNEAQ (reference sequence). This CDR3 has 12 amino acids. CDR3 DNA: TGTGCCAGCAGCCGTGCAGTTACTGAAGCTTTCTTT. Its translation: CASSRAVTEAFF.

The CDR3 reads CASSLTPVTNEKLFF. CDR3 coding DNA: TGTGCCAGCAGCTTAACCCCAGTGACAAATGAAAAACTGTTTTTT. The chain is built from TRBV7-3 and TRBJ1-4; D call uncertain. Germline CDR1 SGHTA, CDR2 FQGTGA. The CDR3 totals 15 residues. Trimming cost V 0 bases and J 5 bases, with 10 bases left between them.

CDR3 loop: CASSRAGTSNTGELFF. DNA of the CDR3: TGTGCCAGCAGCCGAGCCGGGACTTCCAACACCGGGGAGCTGTTTTTT. The rearrangement uses TRBV5-4 and TRBJ2-2; a possible D gene is TRBD2 (6 bases). V was cut by 4 bases and J by 2 bases, with 15 bases left in between. This CDR3 is 16 amino acids long. In germline, CDR1 is SGHNT, CDR2 YYREEE (reference sequence).

This sequence joins TRBV3-1 (or the pseudogene TRBV3-2) and TRBJ2-1, with a tentative D call TRBD1 (6 bases). V lost 4 bases, J lost 13 bases, and 29 bases lay in between. The CDR3 spans 17 residues. Germline CDR1 LGHDT, CDR2 YNNKEL (reference sequence). In nucleotides, the CDR3 is TGTGCCAGCAGCCTCCTCTTGGGCACAGGGTGGTTTACAGGACAGTTCTTC. Residues: CASSLLLGTGWFTGQFF.

This sequence joins TRBV6-5 and TRBJ1-1; D remains unclear. CDR1 is MNHEY, CDR2 SVGAGI, per germline. The CDR3 runs 12 residues. Trimming shortened V by 4 bases and J by 8 bases, and 11 bases separated the two germline ends. This CDR3 reads CASSSGRGEAFF. The CDR3 DNA follows: TGTGCCAGCAGTTCAGGCCGTGGAGAAGCTTTCTTT.

This chain uses TRBV6-2 or TRBV6-3 with TRBJ1-5; perhaps TRBD1 as D (6 bases). Germline V gives CDR1 MNHEY, CDR2 SVGEGT. The CDR3 consists of 13 residues. V was cut by 5 bases and J by 7 bases, with 12 bases left in between. The CDR3 reads CASSDQGSQPQHF. CDR3 DNA sequence: TGTGCCAGCAGTGATCAGGGGTCCCAGCCCCAGCATTTT.

This clone was recorded only once. J is TRBJ1-2 and V is TRBV27; weak D call: TRBD1 (5 bases). Trimming pared 5 bases from V and 7 bases from J, leaving 17 bases between. CDR1 and CDR2 from the germline V gene are MNHEY and SMNVEV (reference sequence). This CDR3 has 14 residues. The CDR3: CASSPRQTWSGYTF. For the CDR3, the DNA is TGTGCCAGCAGTCCAAGACAGACCTGGAGTGGCTACACCTTC.

In its sample, this clone was seen a few times. The CDR3 here is CASRPRRDTTYEQYF. In DNA form, the CDR3 reads TGTGCCAGCAGACCGCGCCGGGACACAACCTACGAGCAGTACTTC. The chain links TRBV6-5 to TRBJ2-7, with D perhaps matching TRBD1 (6 bases). The CDR3 totals 15 residues. V was pared by 6 bases and J by 2 bases, with 17 bases between. The germline CDR1 and CDR2 sequences are MNHEY and SVGAGI.

This clone was counted between two and nine times. V and J are TRBV2 and TRBJ1-1, with 7 bases lining up with TRBD1. Germline CDR1 reads SNHLY; CDR2 reads FYNNEI. The CDR3 totals 14 residues. V was pared by 1 base and J by 5 bases, with 4 bases of the junction left unmatched. The CDR3 sequence: CASSEGRGRTEAFF. DNA for the CDR3: TGTGCCAGCAGTGAAGGGAGGGGGCGGACTGAAGCTTTCTTT.

The chain combines TRBV6-6 with TRBJ1-5; D possibly corresponds to TRBD1 (5 bases). Germline CDR1 is MNHNY and CDR2 is SVGAGI (reference sequence). The CDR3 totals 15 residues. Trimming shortened V by 7 bases and J by 2 bases, and 15 bases separated the two germline ends. The CDR3 DNA sequence: TGTGCCAGCACCGAAAACCGGGGGGGCAATCAGCCCCAGCATTTT. It is translated as CASTENRGGNQPQHF.

V is TRBV6-7 and J is TRBJ2-1, with TRBD2 matching 10 bases. TRBV6-7 is labeled an ORF, and its function is uncertain. The length of the CDR3 is 14 residues. V was pared by 9 bases and J by 9 bases, with 11 bases of the junction left unmatched. The CDR3 DNA reads TGTGCCAGAGTGGGGCTAGCGGGAGTTTGTGAGCAGTTCTTC. Translation: CARVGLAGVCEQFF.

The chain recombines TRBV19 with TRBJ1-2; the D is unclear. This CDR3 is 17 amino acids long. Trimming cost V 3 bases and J 5 bases, with 22 bases left between them. CDR1 is LNHDA and CDR2 is SQIVND in the germline V gene (reference sequence). This CDR3 is CASSISLGSGKRYGYTF. The CDR3 nucleotides are TGTGCCAGTAGTATTAGTTTAGGGTCGGGAAAAAGGTATGGCTACACCTTC.

The rearrangement joins TRBV28 to TRBJ2-7; a weak D match, TRBD2 (6 bases). V was clipped by 6 bases and J by 2 bases, with 14 bases between them. The germline V gene has CDR1 MDHEN and CDR2 SYDVKM. CDR3 size: 14 residues. The CDR3: CASRGPGLTYEQYF. CDR3 DNA sequence: TGTGCCAGCAGAGGACCGGGACTGACCTACGAGCAGTACTTC.

The genes are TRBV5-1 and TRBJ2-5; possibly TRBD1 for D (6 bases). CDR3 length equals 15 residues. Trimming took off 4 bases at V and 2 bases at J, with 15 bases between the two ends. Germline-derived CDR1 and CDR2 are SGHRS and YFSETQ. CDR3 amino acids: CASSKTGQIQETQYF. In DNA form, the CDR3 reads TGCGCCAGCAGCAAGACGGGACAAATACAAGAGACCCAGTACTTC.

This clone appeared a single time. J is TRBJ2-4 and V is TRBV5-1; TRBD2 matches 12 bases. The CDR3 spans 15 residues. In germline, CDR1 is SGHRS, CDR2 YFSETQ. V was clipped by 3 bases and J by 7 bases; unmatched bases: 5. The CDR3 is CASSWTSGIGNIQYF. CDR3 coding DNA: TGCGCCAGCAGCTGGACTAGCGGGATAGGGAACATTCAGTACTTC.

The rearrangement joins TRBV6-6 to TRBJ1-5, with TRBD1 matching 7 bases. The CDR3 is 15 amino acids. Germline V lookup: CDR1 MNHNY, CDR2 SVGAGI (reference sequence). V lost 6 bases to trimming and J lost 3 bases; unmatched junction nucleotides: 8. For the CDR3, the DNA is TGTGCCAGCAGCAACAGGGGCCAGGTCAATCAGCCCCAGCATTTT. It codes for CASSNRGQVNQPQHF.

As regards this clone: The same CDR3 also results from other DNA sequences found in this sample. The V call is TRBV19, the J call TRBJ2-6; D is ambiguous. The CDR3 totals 13 residues. CDR1 and CDR2 from the germline V gene are LNHDA and SQIVND (reference sequence). Deletions cut 6 bases from V and 0 bases from J, with 3 bases between. CDR3 nucleotide sequence: TGTGCCAGTAGACTCTCTGGGGCCAACGTCCTGACTTTC. Translated: CASRLSGANVLTF.

The CDR3 bases are TGTGCCACACCCAAAGAAAAGGAGAGGAACACCGGGGAGCTGTTTTTT. Translated: CATPKEKERNTGELFF. This chain uses TRBV7-9 with TRBJ2-2; D remains ambiguous. Germline V CDR1 and CDR2: SEHNR, FQNEAQ (reference sequence). V lost 10 bases, J lost 1 base, and 19 bases lay in between. The CDR3 has 16 residues.